What follows are 28 T cell receptor beta chains derived from one specimen sequenced in a study of blood T cells in healthy people across ages. Primers used in a second PCR of about 7 to 12 cycles were a sample-barcoded 5' primer and a J-beta primer mix. One entry per CDR3 protein results from TCRdb running MiXCR on the 5' RACE reads. The sample has about 1.8 million distinct CDR3 sequences; about 50% are singletons. Sequencing was carried out using blood. The receptors were gathered from a woman in her forties in good health.

This clonotype was picked up a small number of times. V and J are TRBV11-1 and TRBJ2-6, with 9 bases lining up with TRBD1. Looked up from germline, CDR1 is SGHAT and CDR2 is FQDESV (reference sequence). The ends lost 4 bases at V and 2 bases at J; junction bases unmatched: 18. The CDR3 loop spans 21 amino acids. The CDR3 protein is CASSSQGLGTGPYPGANVLTF. The CDR3 bases are TGTGCCAGCAGCTCCCAAGGGTTGGGGACAGGGCCTTATCCTGGGGCCAACGTCCTGACTTTC.

The chain employs TRBV28 and TRBJ2-1, with 9 positions matching TRBD2. The CDR3 consists of 16 residues. J was trimmed by 8 bases and V by 5 bases; bases with no gene match: 13. Germline V CDR1 and CDR2: MDHEN, SYDVKM. The CDR3 is CASSPRSGGLLYEQFF. Here the CDR3 DNA reads TGTGCCAGCAGTCCACGGAGCGGGGGGCTCCTCTATGAGCAGTTCTTC.

This rearrangement joins TRBV5-1 to TRBJ2-1; D uncertain. Trimming stripped 0 bases from V and 6 bases from J, with 13 bases between. Germline V gene lookup returns CDR1 SGHRS and CDR2 YFSETQ. The CDR3 runs to 15 residues. The chain's CDR3 is CASSLAIGPANEQFF. Here the CDR3 DNA reads TGCGCCAGCAGCTTGGCCATAGGACCAGCCAATGAGCAGTTCTTC.

The rearrangement uses TRBV7-2 and TRBJ2-7; D is perhaps TRBD2 (6 bases). Germline assignment: CDR1 SGHTA and CDR2 FQGNSA. The ends were cut back, 6 bases at V and 5 bases at J, with 17 bases in the middle. The CDR3 is 14 residues long. In nucleotides, the CDR3 is TGTGCCAGCAGGCGGGGTTCGGAGGCCGACGAGCAGTACTTC. Protein product: CASRRGSEADEQYF.

The chain joins TRBV28 to TRBJ2-7, with D perhaps matching TRBD1 (5 bases). The CDR3 is made up of 12 amino acids. V was clipped by 7 bases and J by 5 bases, with 12 bases between them. The germline gives CDR1 MDHEN, CDR2 SYDVKM. The CDR3 loop reads CASKTVLDEQYF. Here the CDR3 DNA reads TGTGCCAGCAAGACAGTGTTGGACGAGCAGTACTTC.

V is TRBV29-1 and J is TRBJ2-1, with 10 bases matching TRBD2. Germline V gene lookup returns CDR1 SQVTM and CDR2 ANQGSEA. The V segment lost 5 bases and the J segment 5 bases; nucleotides outside the gene matches: 6. The length of the CDR3 is 14 residues. In DNA, the CDR3 is TGCAGCGTTATGTTAGCGGGGGGTGACAATGAGCAGTTCTTC. Its translation: CSVMLAGGDNEQFF.

V usage is TRBV3-1 and J usage is TRBJ1-1; D call uncertain. Between the trimmed V and J ends, which lost 5 bases and 8 bases, there was a span of 12 bases. In germline, CDR1 is LGHDT, CDR2 YNNKEL (reference sequence). The CDR3 spans 12 residues. The DNA of the CDR3 is TGTGCCAGCAGCAGGACCCGGACGGAAGCTTTCTTT. Residues: CASSRTRTEAFF.

The rearrangement links TRBV5-1 to TRBJ2-4; tentative D call: TRBD1 (5 bases). The DNA end is a closer match to TRBJ2-5, so the J assignment may be wrong. Germline V gene sequence: CDR1 SGHRS, CDR2 YFSETQ. CDR3 size: 14 residues. The CDR3 protein is CASSVDTFQETQYF. As DNA, the CDR3 is TGCGCCAGCAGCGTGGACACATTCCAAGAGACCCAGTACTTC.

V usage is TRBV6-2 or TRBV6-3 and J usage is TRBJ1-1, with D hard to call. V lost 2 bases to trimming and J lost 2 bases, with 12 bases between them. Germline-derived CDR1 and CDR2 are MNHEY and SVGEGT. This CDR3 comprises 15 residues. The CDR3 protein is CASSYTQYGNTEAFF. CDR3 bases: TGTGCCAGCAGTTACACCCAATATGGTAACACTGAAGCTTTCTTT.

This chain uses TRBV20-1 with TRBJ2-7; the D gene is possibly TRBD2 (7 bases). The V end lost 6 bases, the J end lost 7 bases, and 25 bases lay between the germline ends. There are 15 residues in the CDR3. The V gene's germline CDR1 is DFQATT and CDR2 SNEGSKA (reference sequence). CDR3 sequence (DNA): TGCAGTGCCACGGCACTGGGGGGGCGGTCCACTGAGCAGTACTTC. Its protein product is CSATALGGRSTEQYF.

The gene calls are TRBV20-1 and TRBJ2-1, with 9 bases fitting TRBD1. V lost 2 bases, J lost 12 bases, and 23 bases stayed unmatched. Germline assignment: CDR1 DFQATT and CDR2 SNEGSKA (reference sequence). The CDR3 is 18 residues long. The CDR3 loop reads CSARSVSGTGFGVTGQFF. The DNA of the CDR3 is TGCAGTGCTAGATCGGTGTCCGGGACAGGGTTCGGGGTAACGGGGCAGTTCTTC.

V and J are TRBV7-6 and TRBJ1-5, with 7 bases matching TRBD1. The V segment lost 4 bases and the J segment 2 bases; nucleotides outside the gene matches: 5. The CDR3 contains 15 residues. Germline CDR1 and CDR2: SGHVS and FNYEAQ. The CDR3 loop reads CASSSAGGGNQPQHF. The CDR3 DNA is TGTGCCAGCAGCTCGGCAGGGGGAGGCAATCAGCCCCAGCATTTT.

The chain carries TRBV6-2 or TRBV6-3 and TRBJ2-5; no clear D. Germline V gene data show CDR1 as MNHEY and CDR2 as SVGEGT. V was clipped by 7 bases and J by 2 bases, with 8 bases between them. CDR3 length: 12 amino acids. Here the CDR3 DNA reads TGTGCCAGCACATCCAGGCAAGAGACCCAGTACTTC. This translates into CASTSRQETQYF.

This chain links TRBV20-1 with TRBJ2-7; 11 nucleotides agree with TRBD2. CDR1 and CDR2 (germline): DFQATT, SNEGSKA (reference sequence). This CDR3 is 14 amino acids long. The junction had 4 bases not matched to a gene; V was cut back by 3 bases and J by 3 bases. The CDR3 region has the DNA TGCAGTGCTAGTCTAGCGGGGGGAAACTACGAGCAGTACTTC. Protein: CSASLAGGNYEQYF.

V and J are TRBV5-6 and TRBJ2-5, with 7 positions matching TRBD2. The better agreement between TRBJ2-7 and the DNA end casts doubt on the J call. The CDR3 loop spans 15 amino acids. Germline V gives CDR1 SGHDT, CDR2 YYEEEE. CDR3 residues: CASSSLDSGGDEQYF. CDR3 DNA sequence: TGTGCCAGCAGCTCCCTCGACTCGGGAGGTGACGAGCAGTACTTC.

Only a few counts were recorded for this clonotype. The rearrangement links TRBV12-3 or TRBV12-4 to TRBJ2-5; D is uncertain. Deletions cut 6 bases from V and 4 bases from J, with 15 bases between. The CDR3 sequence is 14 residues long. The CDR3: CASSQDLTRETQYF. The CDR3, as DNA: TGTGCCAGCAGCCAAGACTTGACACGAGAGACCCAGTACTTC.

This chain uses TRBV7-9 with TRBJ1-1; a possible D gene is TRBD1 (6 bases). The CDR3 length is 13 residues. Trimming cost V 5 bases and J 4 bases, with 11 bases left between them. Looked up from germline, CDR1 is SEHNR and CDR2 is FQNEAQ (reference sequence). The CDR3 bases are TGTGCCAGCAGCGACACAGGGACCACTGAAGCTTTCTTT. Translated, it gives CASSDTGTTEAFF.

This clonotype was seen more than once but under ten times. The chain's CDR3 is CASSTQRQVEETQYF. The CDR3 DNA follows: TGTGCCAGCAGTACTCAGAGGCAGGTGGAAGAGACCCAGTACTTC. The gene calls are TRBV11-1 and TRBJ2-5; D not certain. The ends were cut back, 6 bases at V and 3 bases at J, with 17 bases in the middle. CDR3 length: 15 amino acids. Per the germline V gene, CDR1 is SGHAT and CDR2 is FQDESV (reference sequence).

This chain connects TRBV7-9 to TRBJ2-1; TRBD1 might be the D (6 bases). This CDR3 has 15 amino acids. Trimming removed 1 base from V and 6 bases from J, with 13 bases in between. The germline CDR1 and CDR2 sequences are SEHNR and FQNEAQ (reference sequence). CDR3 DNA: TGTGCCAGCAGCTTAGGGACAGTGATGGGCAATGAGCAGTTCTTC. Its protein is CASSLGTVMGNEQFF.

The V and J genes are TRBV24-1 and TRBJ2-5; D possibly corresponds to TRBD1 (5 bases). Looked up from germline, CDR1 is KGHDR and CDR2 is SFDVKD. The CDR3 spans 14 residues. V lost 1 base and J lost 7, with 12 bases in between. For the CDR3, the DNA is TGTGCCACCAGTGATTTCGGCCAGGGTAGGACCCAGTACTTC. Translation gives CATSDFGQGRTQYF.

The J gene is TRBJ1-2, the V gene TRBV24-1; 10 bases agree with TRBD1. This CDR3 comprises 15 residues. Unmatched junction bases numbered 3, after V lost 2 bases and J lost 4 bases. The germline V gene encodes CDR1 KGHDR and CDR2 SFDVKD. This chain's CDR3 is CATSDSGTGVYGYTF. In DNA, the CDR3 is TGTGCCACCAGTGATTCCGGGACAGGGGTCTATGGCTACACCTTC.

Here the CDR3 reads CASSQVGGAVTEAFF. CDR3 DNA sequence: TGTGCCAGCAGCCAAGTTGGGGGCGCAGTCACTGAAGCTTTCTTT. The rearrangement joins TRBV4-2 to TRBJ1-1, with D possibly being TRBD1 (6 bases). V gave up 1 base and J gave up 4 bases, with 13 bases separating them. From germline, CDR1 is LGHNA and CDR2 YNFKEQ. The CDR3 runs 15 residues.

V gene TRBV4-1 combines with J gene TRBJ1-4; TRBD1 might be the D (5 bases). Germline V gene sequence: CDR1 MGHRA, CDR2 YSYEKL. The CDR3 is 15 amino acids. With 0 bases removed from V and 7 bases from J, the gap between germline ends came to 12 bases. The CDR3 sequence: CASSQDSRGGEKLFF. As DNA, the CDR3 is TGCGCCAGCAGCCAAGATTCTAGGGGCGGTGAAAAACTGTTTTTT.

This clonotype was found a few times. The DNA for the CDR3 is TGTGCCAGCAGCTTACTCCCAGGGCTATCGAAGGAGACCCAGTACTTC. Translated: CASSLLPGLSKETQYF. The chain is built from TRBV7-3 and TRBJ2-5; weak D call: TRBD1 (5 bases). CDR3 length equals 16 residues. V lost 2 bases and J 5 bases, leaving 18 bases between the germline ends. Germline V gene sequence: CDR1 SGHTA, CDR2 FQGTGA.

The rearrangement links TRBV6-6 to TRBJ2-7, with D possibly being TRBD1 (5 bases). CDR1 MNHNY and CDR2 SVGAGI come from the germline V gene (reference sequence). Trimming removed 8 bases at V and 4 bases at J, with 15 bases between. This CDR3 region has 13 residues. CDR3: CASGPTDRYEQYF. For the CDR3, the DNA is TGTGCCAGCGGCCCAACAGACAGATACGAGCAGTACTTC.

This chain uses TRBV29-1 with TRBJ1-2, with D perhaps matching TRBD1 (5 bases). V lost 4 bases to trimming and J lost 1 base, with 10 bases between them. The CDR3 spans 13 residues. Germline CDR1 reads SQVTM; CDR2 reads ANQGSEA. In DNA form, the CDR3 reads TGCAGCGTTGTAGGGGAAAATAACTATGGCTACACCTTC. Protein sequence: CSVVGENNYGYTF.

This clonotype has only a few counts. The CDR3 bases are TGTGCCAGCACTGAGGGTGAACCCTACAATGAGCAGTTCTTC. Amino acid sequence: CASTEGEPYNEQFF. The gene calls are TRBV27 and TRBJ2-1; TRBD2 might be the D (5 bases). CDR3 length equals 14 residues. Germline V CDR1 and CDR2: MNHEY, SMNVEV (reference sequence). V was cut by 7 bases and J by 2 bases, with 12 bases left in between.

V is TRBV25-1 and J is TRBJ2-2; D gene ambiguous. CDR1 MGHDK and CDR2 SYGVNS come from the germline V gene. There are 13 residues in the CDR3. V gave up 2 bases and J gave up 2 bases, with 3 bases separating them. CDR3 amino acids: CASSETNTGELFF. CDR3 sequence (DNA): TGTGCCAGCAGTGAAACTAACACCGGGGAGCTGTTTTTT.